The 27 T cell receptor beta chains presented below share a single source sample, sequenced in a study of beta chain features in type 1 diabetes. What was sequenced were expressed TCRB transcripts, since all of the isolated RNA had been reverse transcribed. Measured with immunoSEQ multiplex PCR; TCRdb has only the in-frame clones, and not every one. The sample comprises 450,000 to 550,000 clones, about 29% of which are singletons, and 0.05% to 0.07% rests with the top ten. Sequencing was carried out using naive CD4+ T cells from blood. These receptors were obtained from a man younger than 35 in good health.

V and J are TRBV7-2 and TRBJ2-3; D unresolved. The CDR3 sequence is 11 residues long. In germline, CDR1 is SGHTA, CDR2 FQGNSA. Deletions cut 1 base from V and 10 bases from J, with 6 bases between. CDR3 residues: CASSLGTPQYF. DNA of the CDR3: TGTGCCAGCAGCTTAGGGACCCCGCAGTATTTT. Full variable domain (remainder filled in from reference TRBV7-2 and TRBJ2-3): GAGVSQSPSNKVTEKGKDVELRCDPISGHTALYWYRQSLGQGLEFLIYFQGNSAPDKSGLPSDRFSAERTGGSVSTLTIQRTQQEDSAVYLCASSLGTPQYFGPGTRLTVL.

The chain couples TRBV4-2 to TRBJ2-1, with D tentatively TRBD1 or TRBD2 (5 bases each). This CDR3 has 17 residues. The ends were cut back, 0 bases at V and 0 bases at J, with 12 bases in the middle. Germline V gives CDR1 LGHNA, CDR2 YNFKEQ. CDR3 in amino acids: CASSQDTPGTSYNEQFF. CDR3 coding DNA: TGTGCCAGCAGCCAAGATACCCCCGGGACCTCCTACAATGAGCAGTTCTTC.

The table lists this clone with a count of one. This sequence joins TRBV9 and TRBJ1-1; 10 bases match TRBD1. The junction had 16 bases not matched to a gene; V was cut back by 0 bases and J by 5 bases. The length of the CDR3 is 19 residues. From germline, CDR1 is SGDLS and CDR2 YYNGEE. The CDR3 spells CASSVAGPGQGLSRTEAFF. The DNA for the CDR3 is TGTGCCAGCAGCGTAGCTGGACCGGGACAGGGGTTGAGTAGAACTGAAGCTTTCTTT.

The V gene is TRBV9, the J gene TRBJ2-1; either TRBD1 or TRBD2 may fit D (5 bases each). With 4 bases removed from V and 2 bases from J, the gap between germline ends came to 13 bases. Germline V gene data show CDR1 as SGDLS and CDR2 as YYNGEE. The CDR3 extends over 15 amino acids. In nucleotides, the CDR3 is TGTGCCAGCAGCTGGGGGAGCCCCACCTACAATGAGCAGTTCTTC. As protein: CASSWGSPTYNEQFF. The variable domain in full, with the rest retrieved from reference TRBV9 and TRBJ2-1, is DSGVTQTPKHLITATGQRVTLRCSPRSGDLSVYWYQQSLDQGLQFLIQYYNGEERAKGNILERFSAQQFPDLHSELNLSSLELGDSALYFCASSWGSPTYNEQFFGPGTRLTVL.

The rearrangement links TRBV7-3 to TRBJ2-3; 8 bases line up with TRBD2. The V segment lost 2 bases and the J segment 1 base; nucleotides outside the gene matches: 2. The CDR3 is 15 residues long. Germline CDR1 SGHTA, CDR2 FQGTGA. DNA of the CDR3: TGTGCCAGCAGCTTAGCGGGAGGTCGCACAGATACGCAGTATTTT. Protein: CASSLAGGRTDTQYF.

This clone was counted only a few times. This sequence joins TRBV30 and TRBJ1-2; tentatively, D is TRBD1 (5 bases). From germline, CDR1 is GTSNPN and CDR2 SVGIG (reference sequence). The V gene lost 6 bases and the J gene lost 6 bases, with 17 bases spanning the gap. The CDR3 contains 13 residues. Here the CDR3 reads CACGSWGLDGYTF. For the CDR3, the DNA is TGTGCCTGTGGGAGCTGGGGGTTAGATGGCTACACCTTC.

The V gene is TRBV6-6, the J gene TRBJ1-2; maybe TRBD1 (5 bases). This CDR3 comprises 14 residues. V was shortened by 2 bases and J by 3 bases, with 10 bases between the two germline ends. Germline assignment: CDR1 MNHNY and CDR2 SVGAGI (reference sequence). CDR3 DNA: TGTGCCAGCAGTTACAGTATGGGGGACTATGGCTACACCTTC. As protein: CASSYSMGDYGYTF.

The rearrangement links TRBV30 to TRBJ1-5; D is uncertain. The V gene lost 2 bases and the J gene lost 3 bases, with 8 bases spanning the gap. This CDR3 is 13 amino acids long. Germline CDR1 and CDR2: GTSNPN and SVGIG (reference sequence). The CDR3 protein is CAWSTLINQPQHF. Here the CDR3 DNA reads TGTGCCTGGAGTACCCTAATCAATCAGCCCCAGCATTTT. Using reference TRBV30 and TRBJ1-5 for the parts outside the CDR3, the full variable domain is SQTIHQWPATLVQPVGSPLSLECTVEGTSNPNLYWYRQAAGRGLQLLFYSVGIGQISSEVPQNLSASRPQDRQFILSSKKLLLSDSGFYLCAWSTLINQPQHFGDGTRLSIL.

This clone was counted only a few times. This chain connects TRBV25-1 to TRBJ2-7, with unresolved D. CDR1 and CDR2 from the germline V gene are MGHDK and SYGVNS. This CDR3 spans 14 amino acids. V lost 4 bases to trimming and J lost 6 bases, with 16 bases between them. CDR3 in amino acids: CASSANGRVVEQYF. For the CDR3, the DNA is TGTGCCAGCAGTGCCAACGGAAGAGTCGTCGAGCAGTACTTC.

The chain carries TRBV5-4 and TRBJ2-7; D unresolved. This CDR3 comprises 15 residues. Germline CDR1 is SGHNT and CDR2 is YYREEE (reference sequence). The V and J ends lost 5 bases and 3 bases respectively, with 18 bases between them. The CDR3 DNA sequence: TGTGCCAGCAGTTCCACTACCGGGCAAATCTACGAGCAGTACTTC. Protein product: CASSSTTGQIYEQYF.

The V gene is TRBV30, the J gene TRBJ2-1, with D unclear. V lost 0 bases and J lost 4, with 13 bases in between. Per germline, CDR1 GTSNPN and CDR2 SVGIG (reference sequence). The CDR3 consists of 15 residues. CDR3 sequence: CAWSVGAVVYNEQFF. CDR3 DNA sequence: TGTGCCTGGAGTGTAGGTGCGGTAGTATACAATGAGCAGTTCTTC.

This clone was seen a handful of times. The CDR3 here is CAWSGLNSYNEQFF. In DNA form, the CDR3 reads TGTGCCTGGAGTGGCTTAAACTCCTACAATGAGCAGTTCTTC. The V gene is TRBV30, the J gene TRBJ2-1; no definite D call. The CDR3 sequence is 14 residues long. Trimming took off 1 base at V and 0 bases at J, with 7 bases between the two ends. Per germline, CDR1 GTSNPN and CDR2 SVGIG (reference sequence).

This sequence joins TRBV30 and TRBJ2-5, with D perhaps matching TRBD2 (5 bases). CDR3 length: 16 amino acids. Trimming took off 4 bases at V and 5 bases at J, with 23 bases between the two ends. The germline gives CDR1 GTSNPN, CDR2 SVGIG (reference sequence). DNA of the CDR3: TGTGCCTGGATTCAATGGTCGGGCCTTAGGAGGGAGACCCAGTACTTC. Amino acids: CAWIQWSGLRRETQYF.

This clone was counted a few times. This sample includes further DNA sequences coding for the same CDR3. This chain joins TRBV6-6 and TRBJ2-7; D is ambiguous. V was trimmed by 10 bases and J by 2 bases, leaving 6 bases between them. This CDR3 spans 10 amino acids. Germline V gene lookup returns CDR1 MNHNY and CDR2 SVGAGI (reference sequence). The CDR3 DNA reads TGTGCCACAGGAACCTACGAGCAGTACTTC. Its translation: CATGTYEQYF.

This chain uses TRBV9 with TRBJ2-7; D gene uncertain. CDR1 is SGDLS and CDR2 is YYNGEE in the germline V gene. V lost 0 bases and J lost 5, with 18 bases in between. The CDR3 is made up of 16 amino acids. The CDR3 DNA follows: TGTGCCAGCAGCGTAGGGTTCGGAGACGTCGGCCACGAGCAGTACTTC. Its protein product is CASSVGFGDVGHEQYF.

This sequence joins TRBV9 and TRBJ2-1, with TRBD2 identical over 8 bases. This CDR3 region has 15 residues. After removal of 0 bases from V and 5 bases from J, the junction contained 4 bases not matched to a gene. Germline CDR1 is SGDLS and CDR2 is YYNGEE. The CDR3 DNA reads TGTGCCAGCAGCGTAGCGACTAGCGCAAACAATGAGCAGTTCTTC. Translating gives CASSVATSANNEQFF. The complete variable domain, with remaining parts taken from reference TRBV9 and TRBJ2-1, reads DSGVTQTPKHLITATGQRVTLRCSPRSGDLSVYWYQQSLDQGLQFLIQYYNGEERAKGNILERFSAQQFPDLHSELNLSSLELGDSALYFCASSVATSANNEQFFGPGTRLTVL.

The chain employs TRBV7-2 and TRBJ1-2, with 7 positions matching TRBD1. With V trimmed by 5 bases and J by 3 bases, 6 bases remained unmatched. This CDR3 is built from 14 residues. The germline gives CDR1 SGHTA, CDR2 FQGNSA. CDR3 coding DNA: TGTGCCAGCAGCACGGGACAGCAATACTATGGCTACACCTTC. Translation: CASSTGQQYYGYTF. The complete variable domain, with remaining parts taken from reference TRBV7-2 and TRBJ1-2, reads GAGVSQSPSNKVTEKGKDVELRCDPISGHTALYWYRQSLGQGLEFLIYFQGNSAPDKSGLPSDRFSAERTGGSVSTLTIQRTQQEDSAVYLCASSTGQQYYGYTFGSGTRLTVV.

This clone was found a few times. V gene TRBV5-1 combines with J gene TRBJ2-3; no firm D call. CDR1 and CDR2 from the germline V gene are SGHRS and YFSETQ. The CDR3 runs to 14 residues. V was pared by 6 bases and J by 2 bases, with 13 bases between. CDR3 residues: CASISGSTTDTQYF. CDR3 nucleotide sequence: TGCGCCAGCATCTCGGGCTCAACCACAGATACGCAGTATTTT.

The chain recombines TRBV30 with TRBJ2-2, with D perhaps assigned TRBD1 or TRBD2 (5 bases each). The germline V gene encodes CDR1 GTSNPN and CDR2 SVGIG (reference sequence). Trimming took off 4 bases at V and 7 bases at J, with 16 bases between the two ends. The CDR3 spans 14 residues. The CDR3 sequence: CAWKAGRMNGELFF. DNA for the CDR3: TGTGCCTGGAAGGCAGGGAGAATGAACGGGGAGCTGTTTTTT. Full variable domain (missing parts from reference TRBV30 and TRBJ2-2): SQTIHQWPATLVQPVGSPLSLECTVEGTSNPNLYWYRQAAGRGLQLLFYSVGIGQISSEVPQNLSASRPQDRQFILSSKKLLLSDSGFYLCAWKAGRMNGELFFGEGSRLTVL.

The chain carries TRBV28 and TRBJ2-4; D ambiguous. Trimming took 6 bases from V and 3 from J, leaving 12 bases between them. Per the germline V gene, CDR1 is MDHEN and CDR2 is SYDVKM. CDR3 length: 14 residues. This CDR3 reads CASRKTEVKNIQYF. CDR3 bases: TGTGCCAGCAGAAAAACAGAAGTCAAAAACATTCAGTACTTC. Variable domain in full (rest from reference TRBV28 and TRBJ2-4): DVKVTQSSRYLVKRTGEKVFLECVQDMDHENMFWYRQDPGLGLRLIYFSYDVKMKEKGDIPEGYSVSREKKERFSLILESASTNQTSMYLCASRKTEVKNIQYFGAGTRLSVL.

The chain recombines TRBV30 with TRBJ1-1, with unresolved D. CDR1 is GTSNPN and CDR2 is SVGIG in the germline V gene (reference sequence). The V gene lost 1 base and the J gene lost 3 bases, with 12 bases spanning the gap. This CDR3 contains 14 residues. The CDR3 protein is CAWSDEGRDTEAFF. CDR3 nucleotide sequence: TGTGCCTGGAGTGATGAGGGTCGGGACACTGAAGCTTTCTTT.

This chain links TRBV6-4 with TRBJ1-1, with TRBD1 as a possible D gene (5 bases). Germline V gene sequence: CDR1 MRHNA, CDR2 SNTAGT. This CDR3 contains 13 residues. Trimming stripped 4 bases from V and 4 bases from J, with 10 bases between. The chain's CDR3 is CASSGGAGTEAFF. CDR3 nucleotide sequence: TGTGCCAGCAGTGGCGGGGCCGGCACTGAAGCTTTCTTT.

This chain uses TRBV29-1 with TRBJ2-7; 7 bases map to TRBD2. The CDR3 runs to 13 residues. After removal of 4 bases from V and 1 base from J, the junction contained 4 bases not matched to a gene. Germline V gene sequence: CDR1 SQVTM, CDR2 ANQGSEA. CDR3 coding DNA: TGCAGCGTTGTGGCGGGAGCGTCCTACGAGCAGTACTTC. It translates to CSVVAGASYEQYF.

The genes are TRBV30 and TRBJ1-2; 7 nucleotides line up with TRBD1. The germline V gene has CDR1 GTSNPN and CDR2 SVGIG (reference sequence). Trimming cost V 1 base and J 8 bases; bases outside gene matches: 1. The CDR3 totals 11 residues. The CDR3 region has the DNA TGTGCCTGGAGTGGACAGGGCGGCTACACCTTC. Residues: CAWSGQGGYTF.

The CDR3 DNA is TGTGCCAGCAGCTTAGACCAGTCTAATGAAAAACTGTTTTTT. Translating it yields CASSLDQSNEKLFF. The V and J genes are TRBV7-2 and TRBJ1-4; no firm D call. CDR1 SGHTA and CDR2 FQGNSA come from the germline V gene. The CDR3 is 14 amino acids. Trimming pared 1 base from V and 3 bases from J, leaving 6 bases between.

The chain carries TRBV30 and TRBJ2-5; D may match TRBD1 or TRBD2 (5 bases each). CDR1 is GTSNPN and CDR2 is SVGIG in the germline V gene (reference sequence). The CDR3 consists of 15 residues. V was clipped by 0 bases and J by 0 bases, with 11 bases between them. Here the CDR3 DNA reads TGTGCCTGGAGTGTGGGACGGAATTACCAAGAGACCCAGTACTTC. Its protein is CAWSVGRNYQETQYF.

This CDR3 is CASSRMGRLLDNEQFF. The CDR3 DNA follows: TGTGCCAGCAGCCGGATGGGACGGTTACTAGACAATGAGCAGTTCTTC. The V gene is TRBV21-1, the J gene TRBJ2-1. TRBV21-1 is deemed a pseudogene. CDR3 length equals 16 residues.